The source of this T cell receptor beta chain is a study of CD8 T cells in Susac syndrome. Trimming stripped 5 bases from V and 4 bases from J, with 11 bases between. The CDR3 covers 13 residues. Per the germline V gene, CDR1 is LNHDA and CDR2 is SQIVND (reference sequence). Sequencing of TCR beta covered CD8+ and CD4+ T cells obtained from blood. Random hexamers served to reverse transcribe about 0.5 to 1 ug RNA. Amplification of TCR beta CDR3 spanned 54 Vbeta and 13 Jbeta via immunoSEQ multiplex PCR. TCRdb independently ran MiXCR on the immunoSEQ multiplex PCR reads; one entry per CDR3 protein. The repertoire consists of 100,000 to 150,000 distinct CDR3 sequences, with over 85% occurring once and the leading ten covering more than 0.25%.

The chain has TRBV19 and TRBJ1-1, with a possible D match to TRBD1 (5 bases). This receptor was taken from a human donor with multiple sclerosis. Sequences were obtained from CD8+ T cells from PBMCs. This chain's CDR3 is CASSWDSGTEAFF. In DNA, the CDR3 is TGTGCCAGTAGTTGGGACTCGGGCACTGAAGCTTTCTTT.